The TCR beta chain under discussion was sequenced for a study of identical twins. Template switching created a universal primer site, and the cDNA included unique molecular identifiers. Each CDR3 protein gets one entry after TCRdb re-called the 5' RACE reads with MiXCR. The data show about 460,000 distinct CDR3 sequences, 11% to 15% seen once. This CDR3 is 16 amino acids long. Trimming pared 7 bases from V and 7 bases from J, leaving 24 bases between. The germline V gene has CDR1 SGHDT and CDR2 YYEEEE. The same data also contributed to another study, on yellow fever vaccine responses in identical twins. That report notes: Reportedly, the T cell response mounted by twins to vaccine seemed partly convergent, partly personalized.

V usage is TRBV5-6 and J usage is TRBJ2-1; D possibly corresponds to TRBD2 (6 bases). This receptor was identified in a woman aged 18 to 35 in good health. The sequencing input was CD4+ T cells sorted from blood. The CDR3 region has the DNA TGTGCCAGCGTCTACTGGGGGACTCGAACAAGGAATGAGCAGTTCTTC. This translates into CASVYWGTRTRNEQFF.